The 2 T cell receptor beta chains presented below share a single source sample, sequenced in a study of blood T cell repertoires in COVID-19. Repertoires were generated with immunoSEQ multiplex PCR, while TCRdb's copy carries only in-frame clones and drops some. The sample consists of some 200,000 clones, 80% to 90% of them appearing once. The sequenced sample consisted of PBMCs or T cells enriched from blood (not recorded which). The source is a man aged 40-55 years who had recovered from COVID-19.

The chain joins TRBV12-3 or TRBV12-4 to TRBJ2-3; 7 bases align to TRBD2. The V and J ends lost 2 bases and 10 bases, in that order; junction bases with no gene match: 6. The CDR3 length is 13 residues. CDR3 loop: CASSLWTRRAQYF. The CDR3 DNA is TGTGCCAGCAGTTTATGGACTAGACGCGCGCAGTATTTT.

The table lists this clone with a few counts. The rearrangement uses TRBV12-5 and TRBJ2-1; D is perhaps TRBD2 (6 bases). Per germline, CDR1 LGHNT and CDR2 FRNRAP. V gave up 0 bases and J gave up 12 bases, with 9 bases separating them. The CDR3 sequence is 12 residues long. The CDR3 coding sequence is TGTGCTAGTGGTTTGGTAGGGACTTGGCAGTTCTTC. Protein product: CASGLVGTWQFF.